This T cell receptor (beta chain) derives from a study of cytomegalovirus exposure and HLA in healthy donors. PCR was performed using 60 Vbeta and 13 Jbeta primers. Sequenced by immunoSEQ multiplex PCR; TCRdb stores in-frame clones only, minus some. The data show around 150,000 clones, approximately 80% seen once. Deletions cut 5 bases from V and 3 bases from J, with 14 bases between. Per the germline V gene, CDR1 is MNHEY and CDR2 is SVGAGI. The length of the CDR3 is 14 residues. Study results and limitations: Data from an earlier analysis indicated that most TCR beta V segments were productive either about 87% or about 30% of the time. In a later analysis, most CMV-associated TCR beta chains appeared HLA-restricted. A classifier reportedly called cytomegalovirus status with high sensitivity and specificity.

Regarding this clone: Antigen specificity is unknown.

Input material: PBMCs. The TCR comes from a man between 25 and 39 years old in good health and CMV-seronegative. The chain couples TRBV6-5 to TRBJ2-7; TRBD2 is a possible D gene (5 bases). This chain's CDR3 is CASSSLQGGYEQYF. The CDR3 DNA follows: TGTGCCAGCAGTAGCCTACAAGGAGGCTACGAGCAGTACTTC.